A single sample is the source of the 20 T cell receptor beta chains below, sequenced in a study of metastatic and nonmetastatic thyroid tumors. MiXCR was used by TCRdb to re-call the PCR reads. The sample lists around 30,000 clones; 15% were seen once. The entire patient cohort was treatment-naive prior to thyroid surgery. The specimen was blood. The receptors originated from a male donor with papillary thyroid cancer or a benign thyroid nodule (not recorded which). Some clones in this sample may be carry-over from other donors' samples.

Ten or more counts support this clone. Other DNA sequences in this sample translate to the same CDR3. The rearrangement joins TRBV20-1 to TRBJ2-4; D is undetermined. This CDR3 spans 11 amino acids. The germline V gene has CDR1 DFQATT and CDR2 SNEGSKA (reference sequence). The germline V and J ends were trimmed by 6 bases and 5 bases, with 8 bases remaining between them. As DNA, the CDR3 is TGCAGTGCCCCGAGACAAAACATTCAGTACTTC. Protein product: CSAPRQNIQYF.

This clone was seen many times. The V gene is TRBV3-1, the J gene TRBJ1-2; TRBD1 might be the D (6 bases). This CDR3 comprises 16 residues. Trimming took 2 bases from V and 4 from J, leaving 17 bases between them. Germline lookup yields CDR1 LGHDT and CDR2 YNNKEL (reference sequence). The CDR3 DNA follows: TGTGCCAGCAGCCAACTGCCGGCGGGGGGCGGCTATGGCTACACCTTC. Protein sequence: CASSQLPAGGGYGYTF.

The sample holds many counts of this clone. A clone one base away is much larger, so this may be a read error. DNA of the CDR3: TGCAGTGCTAGGTCTAGGCGTCCGGACGACCCGGCGGAGACCCAGTACTTC. Translating it yields CSARSRRPDDPAETQYF. The chain recombines TRBV20-1 with TRBJ2-5; D ambiguous. Germline V gene lookup returns CDR1 DFQATT and CDR2 SNEGSKA (reference sequence). V gave up 3 bases and J gave up 5 bases, with 25 bases separating them. The CDR3 is 17 residues long.

Turning to this clone: A much larger clone lies one base from this, so it may be a read error. The same CDR3 arises from other DNA sequences in this sample as well. V gene TRBV10-2 combines with J gene TRBJ1-1; D uncertain. This CDR3 comprises 12 residues. Per germline, CDR1 WSHSY and CDR2 SAAADI. CDR3 coding DNA: TGCGCCAGTAGTGAGGCGTACGGTGAAGCTTTCTTT. Its translation is CASSEAYGEAFF.

This clone was recorded many times. The V gene is TRBV6-1, the J gene TRBJ1-3; perhaps TRBD1 as D (6 bases). The CDR3 is 14 amino acids. The V gene's germline CDR1 is MNHNS and CDR2 SASEGT. V lost 6 bases and J 3 bases, leaving 12 bases between the germline ends. CDR3: CASSRRTDGNTIYF. The CDR3 nucleotides read TGTGCCAGCAGCCGCCGGACAGATGGAAACACCATATATTTT.

This clone has a count of ten or more. This CDR3 reads CASSSAEGNYGYTF. The CDR3 region has the DNA TGTGCCAGCAGTTCAGCCGAAGGGAACTATGGCTACACCTTC. This rearrangement joins TRBV28 to TRBJ1-2, with D unclear. Trimming pared 4 bases from V and 2 bases from J, leaving 11 bases between. Germline V gives CDR1 MDHEN, CDR2 SYDVKM. CDR3 length: 14 residues.

This clone was detected only a few times. The rearrangement uses TRBV2 and TRBJ2-3; a possible D gene is TRBD2 (7 bases). CDR3 length: 14 residues. Per the germline V gene, CDR1 is SNHLY and CDR2 is FYNNEI. Between the trimmed V and J ends, which lost 4 bases and 5 bases, there was a span of 13 bases. The CDR3: CASSAGGGRDTQYF. CDR3 bases: TGTGCCAGCAGTGCTGGCGGGGGCCGAGATACGCAGTATTTT.

This clone occurred many times. This rearrangement joins TRBV4-3 to TRBJ2-1; 7 positions match TRBD2. Germline-derived CDR1 and CDR2 are LGHNA and YSLEER. Trimming at V came to 0 bases and at J to 8 bases, leaving 10 bases not matched to a gene. This CDR3 is built from 16 residues. In DNA, the CDR3 is TGCGCCAGCAGCCAAGAAGGGGCGGGAGATCGGCATGAGCAGTTCTTC. Its translation is CASSQEGAGDRHEQFF.

In this sample, this clone turned up many times. The chain has TRBV5-6 and TRBJ2-7, with a tentative D call TRBD2 (7 bases). Germline loops: CDR1 SGHDT, CDR2 YYEEEE. V shed 4 bases and J shed 5 bases, with 28 bases lying between them. The CDR3 totals 18 residues. The CDR3 sequence is CASSRRTSGRGALNEQYF. In nucleotides, the CDR3 is TGTGCCAGCAGCCGTAGAACATCAGGGAGGGGGGCCCTTAACGAGCAGTACTTC.

This clone was counted many times. The rearrangement uses TRBV5-5 and TRBJ2-5, with a possible D match to TRBD2 (6 bases). Trimming took off 3 bases at V and 5 bases at J, with 17 bases between the two ends. The germline CDR1 and CDR2 sequences are SGHKS and YYEKEE (reference sequence). The CDR3 sequence is 15 residues long. CDR3 bases: TGTGCCAGCAGCTCCCGGAGCCAGGCGGGGGAGACCCAGTACTTC. Amino acid sequence: CASSSRSQAGETQYF.

This clone has more than one count but fewer than ten. The rearrangement joins TRBV6-1 to TRBJ2-7; possibly TRBD1 for D (6 bases). Germline CDR1 is MNHNS and CDR2 is SASEGT. The CDR3 sequence is 15 residues long. With 4 bases removed from V and 3 bases from J, the gap between germline ends came to 16 bases. CDR3 nucleotide sequence: TGTGCCAGCAGTGTAACTACAGGGATCGTCTACGAGCAGTACTTC. It encodes CASSVTTGIVYEQYF.

Many counts were recorded for this clone. Being one base from a much bigger clone, this may be a read error. Additional DNA sequences in this sample encode the identical CDR3. V and J are TRBV7-2 and TRBJ2-1; 7 bases align to TRBD2. The CDR3 has 17 residues. Germline trimming cut 6 bases from V and 3 bases from J; bases unmatched to any gene: 14. Germline values: CDR1 SGHTA, CDR2 FQGNSA. This CDR3 is CASSPRGGAGFYNEQFF. The CDR3 DNA sequence: TGTGCCAGCAGTCCCCGGGGTGGAGCGGGATTCTACAATGAGCAGTTCTTC. The entire variable domain, with the rest obtained from reference TRBV7-2 and TRBJ2-1, is as follows: GAGVSQSPSNKVTEKGKDVELRCDPISGHTALYWYRQSLGQGLEFLIYFQGNSAPDKSGLPSDRFSAERTGGSVSTLTIQRTQQEDSAVYLCASSPRGGAGFYNEQFFGPGTRLTVL.

This clone was counted between two and nine times. The genes are TRBV5-1 and TRBJ2-2, with TRBD1 as a possible D gene (7 bases). CDR1 and CDR2 from the germline V gene are SGHRS and YFSETQ. The CDR3 runs 19 residues. The ends were cut back, 1 base at V and 5 bases at J, with 24 bases in the middle. The CDR3 nucleotides are TGCGCCAGCAGCTTGTATACGACTAGAGGGGGCCTTGGGACCGGGGAGCTGTTTTTT. This sequence encodes CASSLYTTRGGLGTGELFF.

The sample holds many counts of this clone. The rearrangement links TRBV15 to TRBJ2-6; 11 positions agree with TRBD2. This CDR3 contains 20 residues. The ends lost 0 bases at V and 0 bases at J; junction bases unmatched: 7. Germline V CDR1 and CDR2: LNHNV, YYDKDF (reference sequence). The CDR3 is CATSRDPGLAVHSGANVLTF. CDR3 nucleotides: TGTGCCACCAGCAGAGATCCGGGACTAGCGGTTCACTCTGGGGCCAACGTCCTGACTTTC. Full variable domain (outside the CDR3, taken from reference TRBV15 and TRBJ2-6): DAMVIQNPRYQVTQFGKPVTLSCSQTLNHNVMYWYQQKSSQAPKLLFHYYDKDFNNEADTPDNFQSRRPNTSFCFLDIRSPGLGDTAMYLCATSRDPGLAVHSGANVLTFGAGSRLTVL.

The table lists this clone with many counts. V usage is TRBV24-1 and J usage is TRBJ2-3, with TRBD1 matching over 12 bases. Germline-derived CDR1 and CDR2 are KGHDR and SFDVKD. This CDR3 contains 16 residues. The trim removed 4 bases at V and 4 bases at J, leaving 5 bases unmatched. The CDR3 nucleotides read TGTGCCACCAGTGACACGGGACAGGGGGCAGCAGATACGCAGTATTTT. Translated: CATSDTGQGAADTQYF.

The chain uses TRBV7-6 and TRBJ2-7; D perhaps matches TRBD1 (6 bases). The CDR3 has 13 residues. The germline V gene has CDR1 SGHVS and CDR2 FNYEAQ. Trimming removed 1 base from V and 3 bases from J, with 7 bases in between. CDR3 sequence (DNA): TGTGCCAGCAGCTTAGGGGACAACTACGAGCAGTACTTC. It specifies CASSLGDNYEQYF.

In this sample, this clone turned up many times. V and J are TRBV6-1 and TRBJ2-1; no definite D call. The V and J ends lost 8 bases and 0 bases respectively, with 8 bases between them. Germline V CDR1 and CDR2: MNHNS, SASEGT. The CDR3 runs 13 residues. In DNA, the CDR3 is TGTGCCAGCCACGCTAGCTCCTACAATGAGCAGTTCTTC. Residues: CASHASSYNEQFF.

This chain uses TRBV20-1 with TRBJ2-1, with no clear D. CDR3 length: 14 amino acids. Trimming removed 7 bases at V and 0 bases at J, with 13 bases between. Germline assignment: CDR1 DFQATT and CDR2 SNEGSKA (reference sequence). Here the CDR3 reads CSGGPPVSYNEQFF. CDR3 DNA: TGCAGTGGGGGTCCGCCGGTCTCCTACAATGAGCAGTTCTTC.

Many counts were recorded for this clone. The rearrangement links TRBV7-9 to TRBJ2-7, with TRBD2 matching over 7 bases. V trimming: 3 bases; J trimming: 3 bases; junction bases outside the gene matches: 8. This CDR3 comprises 15 residues. Looked up from germline, CDR1 is SEHNR and CDR2 is FQNEAQ (reference sequence). The DNA for the CDR3 is TGTGCCAGCAGCTTGTTCGCCGAGCGGGACTACGAGCAGTACTTC. This gives the protein CASSLFAERDYEQYF. The whole variable domain, filled in from reference TRBV7-9 and TRBJ2-7, reads DTGVSQNPRHKITKRGQNVTFRCDPISEHNRLYWYRQTLGQGPEFLTYFQNEAQLEKSRLLSDRFSAERPKGSFSTLEIQRTEQGDSAMYLCASSLFAERDYEQYFGPGTRLTVT.

In its sample, this clone was seen many times. The genes are TRBV13 and TRBJ2-1, with 8 bases fitting TRBD2. Germline CDR1 and CDR2: PRHDT and FYEKMQ (reference sequence). The CDR3 has 14 amino acids. V trimming: 4 bases; J trimming: 7 bases; junction bases outside the gene matches: 6. CDR3 in amino acids: CASSSSAGVNEQFF. In nucleotides, the CDR3 is TGTGCCAGCAGCTCGTCAGCGGGAGTAAATGAGCAGTTCTTC.